What follows are 6 T cell receptor beta chains derived from one specimen sequenced in a study of blood T cell repertoires in COVID-19. Using immunoSEQ multiplex PCR, the repertoire was profiled, and TCRdb retains in-frame clones only, with some absent. The table shows 100,000 to 150,000 clones, with about 88% occurring only once. Sequences were obtained from peripheral blood. Every receptor here comes from a woman of 80 years or more with acute or convalescent COVID-19.

This sequence joins TRBV5-6 and TRBJ1-2; 9 bases line up with TRBD1. Trimming at V came to 3 bases and at J to 5 bases, leaving 11 bases not matched to a gene. This CDR3 region has 16 residues. Germline assignment: CDR1 SGHDT and CDR2 YYEEEE. CDR3 coding DNA: TGTGCCAGCAGCTCGGCCCCCGGGACAGGGCCGTATGGCTACACCTTC. This encodes CASSSAPGTGPYGYTF.

The chain links TRBV6-2 or TRBV6-3 to TRBJ2-7, with 11 nucleotides matching TRBD1. Trimming at V came to 5 bases and at J to 2 bases, leaving 2 bases not matched to a gene. The CDR3 has 14 residues. Germline CDR1 reads MNHEY; CDR2 reads SVGEGT. In nucleotides, the CDR3 is TGTGCCAGCAGTCTGGACAGGGGGCCCTACGAGCAGTACTTC. Translation: CASSLDRGPYEQYF.

The chain combines TRBV5-4 with TRBJ2-7, with 7 bases aligning to TRBD1. Germline values: CDR1 SGHNT, CDR2 YYREEE (reference sequence). J was trimmed by 0 bases and V by 0 bases; bases with no gene match: 6. There are 16 residues in the CDR3. CDR3 nucleotides: TGTGCCAGCAGCTTGGGCGGACAGGCCCTCTCCTACGAGCAGTACTTC. Its protein product is CASSLGGQALSYEQYF.

The genes are TRBV11-3 and TRBJ2-1; D not resolved. The V gene's germline CDR1 is SGHNT and CDR2 YENEEA. The CDR3 consists of 13 residues. V was shortened by 2 bases and J by 3 bases, with 5 bases between the two germline ends. The DNA for the CDR3 is TGTGCCAGCAGCTTAAACATCTACAATGAGCAGTTCTTC. Translated, it gives CASSLNIYNEQFF.

V usage is TRBV18 and J usage is TRBJ1-1; TRBD1 matches at 7 bases. Germline V lookup: CDR1 KGHSH, CDR2 LQKENI. V lost 3 bases and J lost 5; bases outside the gene matches: 9. The CDR3 loop spans 15 amino acids. CDR3 sequence: CASSPLPPQGTEAFF. The DNA for the CDR3 is TGTGCCAGCTCACCCTTGCCACCACAGGGGACTGAAGCTTTCTTT.

The V gene is TRBV10-3, the J gene TRBJ1-1; 9 positions agree with TRBD1. J was trimmed by 4 bases and V by 7 bases; bases with no gene match: 7. The CDR3 consists of 14 residues. From germline, CDR1 is ENHRY and CDR2 SYGVKD. The CDR3 is CAINPTGGRTEAFF. CDR3 coding DNA: TGTGCCATCAACCCGACAGGGGGTCGCACTGAAGCTTTCTTT.